This is a list of T cell receptor beta chains from one sample in a study of cytomegalovirus exposure and HLA in healthy donors. Libraries were prepared by immunoSEQ multiplex PCR; TCRdb keeps only in-frame clonotypes and omits some of them. This table has roughly 250,000 clones, approximately 86% appearing once. The sequenced sample was PBMCs. Receptors originate from a young woman in good health and CMV-seropositive. Both conserved end residues are part of each CDR3. The D gene is left open where the match is weak. Clone size is not always given. Where it is, it says once, few, many or a class for expanded clones.

d_call: TRBD2
v_call: TRBV2
j_call: TRBJ2-1
clone_size: -
cdr3_aa: CASRIGGGSYNEQFF
cdr3_nt: TGTGCCAGCAGGATCGGGGGAGGGTCCTACAATGAGCAGTTCTTC

d_call: -
v_call: TRBV19
j_call: TRBJ2-3
clone_size: few
cdr3_aa: CASSISQTSTDTQYF
cdr3_nt: TGTGCCAGTAGTATTAGCCAAACTAGCACAGATACGCAGTATTTT

d_call: -
v_call: TRBV18
j_call: TRBJ2-3
clone_size: -
cdr3_aa: CASSPYTDTQYF
cdr3_nt: TGTGCCAGCTCACCTTACACAGATACGCAGTATTTT

d_call: TRBD1
v_call: TRBV27
j_call: TRBJ1-1
clone_size: once
cdr3_aa: CASSPSRQGLGTEAFF
cdr3_nt: TGTGCCAGCAGTCCGAGTCGACAGGGGTTGGGCACTGAAGCTTTCTTT

d_call: -
v_call: TRBV5-6
j_call: TRBJ2-3
clone_size: -
cdr3_aa: CASSLHTDTQYF
cdr3_nt: TGTGCCAGCAGCTTGCACACAGATACGCAGTATTTT

d_call: -
v_call: TRBV6-5
j_call: TRBJ2-7
clone_size: -
cdr3_aa: CASSPVGAVYEQYF
cdr3_nt: TGTGCCAGCAGCCCGGTTGGGGCGGTCTACGAGCAGTACTTC

d_call: -
v_call: TRBV10-3
j_call: TRBJ1-5
clone_size: -
cdr3_aa: CAISESSTTIPQHF
cdr3_nt: TGTGCCATCAGTGAGTCCAGCACCACTATCCCCCAGCATTTT

d_call: TRBD2
v_call: TRBV5-6
j_call: TRBJ2-1
clone_size: -
cdr3_aa: CASSLVSGRALGEQFF
cdr3_nt: TGTGCCAGCAGCTTGGTTAGCGGGAGGGCCTTGGGAGAGCAGTTCTTC

d_call: -
v_call: TRBV18
j_call: TRBJ2-5
clone_size: -
cdr3_aa: CASSPPGEKETQYF
cdr3_nt: TGTGCCAGCTCACCACCTGGGGAGAAAGAGACCCAGTACTTC

d_call: TRBD2
v_call: TRBV6-1
j_call: TRBJ2-1
clone_size: -
cdr3_aa: CASSRGGGRFF
cdr3_nt: TGTGCCAGCAGTCGGGGGGGAGGGCGGTTCTTC

d_call: TRBD1
v_call: TRBV5-1
j_call: TRBJ1-1
clone_size: -
cdr3_aa: CASSPRPGGGTEAFF
cdr3_nt: TGCGCCAGCAGCCCTAGGCCAGGGGGCGGCACTGAAGCTTTCTTT

d_call: -
v_call: TRBV6-1
j_call: TRBJ1-2
clone_size: -
cdr3_aa: CASSEGAGYGYTF
cdr3_nt: TGTGCCAGCAGTGAAGGGGCAGGCTATGGCTACACCTTC

d_call: TRBD2
v_call: TRBV5-4
j_call: TRBJ2-5
clone_size: -
cdr3_aa: CASSLWTSGQETQYF
cdr3_nt: TGTGCCAGCAGCTTATGGACTAGCGGCCAAGAGACCCAGTACTTC

d_call: TRBD2
v_call: TRBV6-4
j_call: TRBJ2-3
clone_size: -
cdr3_aa: CASSTLAGGGTDTQYF
cdr3_nt: TGTGCCAGCAGTACCCTAGCGGGAGGGGGCACAGATACGCAGTATTTT

d_call: TRBD2
v_call: TRBV2
j_call: TRBJ2-5
clone_size: -
cdr3_aa: CASSSLADRRAQYF
cdr3_nt: TGTGCCAGCAGTAGCCTAGCGGACCGACGGGCCCAGTACTTC

d_call: -
v_call: TRBV6-5
j_call: TRBJ2-2
clone_size: -
cdr3_aa: CASSYSLQGFGELFF
cdr3_nt: TGTGCCAGCAGTTACTCCCTTCAGGGGTTCGGGGAGCTGTTTTTT

d_call: -
v_call: TRBV2
j_call: TRBJ2-1
clone_size: -
cdr3_aa: CASSEGLAYNEQFF
cdr3_nt: TGTGCCAGCAGTGAAGGACTGGCATACAATGAGCAGTTCTTC

d_call: TRBD1
v_call: TRBV6-5
j_call: TRBJ1-2
clone_size: -
cdr3_aa: CASSKGADYGYTF
cdr3_nt: TGTGCCAGCTCTAAGGGGGCCGACTATGGCTACACCTTC

d_call: -
v_call: TRBV20-1
j_call: TRBJ2-7
clone_size: -
cdr3_aa: CSAKRSYEQYF
cdr3_nt: TGCAGTGCCAAGAGGTCCTACGAGCAGTACTTC

d_call: TRBD2
v_call: TRBV19
j_call: TRBJ2-7
clone_size: -
cdr3_aa: CASSGRAGGPYEQYF
cdr3_nt: TGTGCCAGTAGTGGAAGGGCGGGAGGACCCTACGAGCAGTACTTC

d_call: TRBD1
v_call: TRBV5-1
j_call: TRBJ1-1
clone_size: -
cdr3_aa: CASHTTGVTEAFF
cdr3_nt: TGCGCCAGCCATACCACAGGGGTAACTGAAGCTTTCTTT

d_call: TRBD2
v_call: TRBV2
j_call: TRBJ2-1
clone_size: -
cdr3_aa: CASNLAGEGNEQFF
cdr3_nt: TGTGCCAGCAACCTAGCGGGAGAGGGTAATGAGCAGTTCTTC

d_call: -
v_call: TRBV7-9
j_call: TRBJ1-1
clone_size: -
cdr3_aa: CASSLVALGDTEAFF
cdr3_nt: TGTGCCAGCAGCTTAGTAGCCTTAGGGGACACTGAAGCTTTCTTT

d_call: TRBD1
v_call: TRBV13
j_call: TRBJ2-6
clone_size: -
cdr3_aa: CASSPTGAASGANVLTF
cdr3_nt: TGTGCCAGCAGCCCCACAGGGGCCGCCTCTGGGGCCAACGTCCTGACTTTC

d_call: TRBD2
v_call: TRBV4-2
j_call: TRBJ2-1
clone_size: -
cdr3_aa: CASSQDLSGMAPYNEQFF
cdr3_nt: TGTGCCAGCAGCCAAGATCTAAGCGGGATGGCCCCCTACAATGAGCAGTTCTTC

d_call: -
v_call: TRBV5-1
j_call: TRBJ2-1
clone_size: -
cdr3_aa: CASSLEGSGDEQFF
cdr3_nt: TGCGCCAGCAGCTTGGAGGGTAGCGGTGATGAGCAGTTCTTC

d_call: TRBD1
v_call: TRBV5-4
j_call: TRBJ2-7
clone_size: -
cdr3_aa: CASSGSRQGLTYEQYF
cdr3_nt: TGTGCCAGCAGCGGATCCCGACAGGGGTTAACCTACGAGCAGTACTTC

d_call: TRBD1
v_call: TRBV12-5
j_call: TRBJ1-1
clone_size: -
cdr3_aa: CASGLAGGGRLNTEAFF
cdr3_nt: TGTGCTAGTGGTTTGGCAGGGGGCGGAAGGTTGAACACTGAAGCTTTCTTT

d_call: TRBD1
v_call: TRBV2
j_call: TRBJ1-4
clone_size: -
cdr3_aa: CASSRDRQGEKLFF
cdr3_nt: TGTGCCAGCAGTCGGGACAGGCAGGGTGAAAAACTGTTTTTT

d_call: -
v_call: TRBV19
j_call: TRBJ1-3
clone_size: few
cdr3_aa: CASTSDISGNTIYF
cdr3_nt: TGTGCCAGTACCTCGGACATCTCTGGAAACACCATATATTTT

d_call: -
v_call: TRBV10-3
j_call: TRBJ1-1
clone_size: -
cdr3_aa: CAISEPGQGTEAFF
cdr3_nt: TGTGCCATCAGTGAGCCGGGACAAGGGACTGAAGCTTTCTTT

d_call: TRBD2
v_call: TRBV5-1
j_call: TRBJ2-3
clone_size: -
cdr3_aa: CASSFGQPGGASDTQYF
cdr3_nt: TGCGCCAGCAGCTTTGGTCAACCGGGAGGAGCGTCAGATACGCAGTATTTT

d_call: -
v_call: TRBV7-2
j_call: TRBJ2-7
clone_size: -
cdr3_aa: CASSLVQDYEQYF
cdr3_nt: TGTGCCAGCAGCTTAGTACAAGACTACGAGCAGTACTTC

d_call: -
v_call: TRBV5-4
j_call: TRBJ2-2
clone_size: -
cdr3_aa: CASSFPNRDANTGELFF
cdr3_nt: TGTGCCAGCAGCTTCCCTAACAGGGACGCGAACACCGGGGAGCTGTTTTTT

d_call: TRBD1
v_call: TRBV18
j_call: TRBJ2-7
clone_size: -
cdr3_aa: CASSPDRGPAEQYF
cdr3_nt: TGTGCCAGCTCACCGGACAGGGGGCCCGCCGAGCAGTACTTC

d_call: -
v_call: TRBV29-1
j_call: TRBJ1-2
clone_size: many
cdr3_aa: CSAQREGFGYTF
cdr3_nt: TGCAGCGCCCAAAGGGAGGGCTTTGGCTACACCTTC

d_call: TRBD2
v_call: TRBV2
j_call: TRBJ2-7
clone_size: -
cdr3_aa: CASSEAAGGTYEQYF
cdr3_nt: TGTGCCAGCAGTGAAGCGGCGGGAGGAACCTACGAGCAGTACTTC

d_call: -
v_call: TRBV20-1
j_call: TRBJ1-1
clone_size: -
cdr3_aa: CSAREQAEAFF
cdr3_nt: TGCAGTGCTAGAGAGCAGGCAGAAGCTTTCTTT

d_call: -
v_call: TRBV7-9
j_call: TRBJ2-3
clone_size: -
cdr3_aa: CASSARGDTDTQYF
cdr3_nt: TGTGCCAGCAGCGCCAGGGGGGACACAGATACGCAGTATTTT

d_call: TRBD2
v_call: TRBV4-2
j_call: TRBJ2-7
clone_size: -
cdr3_aa: CASSQGGGAGPAGEQYF
cdr3_nt: TGTGCCAGCAGCCAAGGAGGAGGAGCGGGGCCGGCAGGGGAGCAGTACTTC

d_call: TRBD2
v_call: TRBV19
j_call: TRBJ2-3
clone_size: -
cdr3_aa: CASSNSGTSTDTQYF
cdr3_nt: TGTGCCAGTAGTAATAGCGGGACTAGCACAGATACGCAGTATTTT

d_call: TRBD2
v_call: TRBV27
j_call: TRBJ2-7
clone_size: -
cdr3_aa: CASSRLGTSVSSYEQYF
cdr3_nt: TGTGCCAGCAGTCGACTAGGGACTAGCGTAAGCTCCTACGAGCAGTACTTC